This entry describes one T cell receptor (beta chain). The specificity of this receptor is unknown. The record has no base qualities; no much larger clone is one base away. This specimen comes from a study of cytomegalovirus exposure and HLA in healthy donors (dated by TCRdb to 2016 to 2017). Regarding the study in general: According to an earlier analysis of a few hundred of the donors, 150 million to 200 million T cells yielded 100 million or so unique TCR beta sequences and around 300 Gb of sequence data. An early release that covered some 640 HLA-typed donors contained around 300 gigabases of sequencing data and about 93 million unique TCR sequences. The genetic ancestry cluster associated with self-reported Caucasian donors included about 84% of the approximately 410 genotyped donors. The study aimed to test whether cataloging public T cell receptors could reveal signatures of past pathogen exposure. The study profiled the T cell repertoires of fewer than 850 subjects by immunosequencing and related them to cytomegalovirus serostatus. In addition to the first cohort of approximately 670 subjects, a separate validation cohort of approximately 110 different subjects was used. To predict cytomegalovirus infection status, the study combined high-throughput TCR immunosequencing, statistical association of individual TCRs with disease status, and machine learning. A later analysis re-examined previously published TCR beta repertoires from hundreds of donors and added high-resolution HLA genotyping to investigate patterns of TCR occurrence. The later analysis used no new phenotypic data to find candidate immune exposures, relying instead on TCR beta sequences and their occurrence across donors. To decide whether each TCR beta V gene segment behaved as functional or pseudogenic, an earlier analysis of several hundred of the donors relied on high-throughput TCR beta sequencing. Donor age, sex, ethnicity and CMV serostatus were compiled together with the repertoire data. Genome-wide SNP genotypes for about three fifths of the roughly 670 donors were used in a later genetic analysis, which treated that subset as a discovery cohort. Every repertoire in the discovery cohort had been generated on one and the same sequencing platform. HLA typing covered class I and class II loci at four-digit resolution. The number of donors typed differed by locus, with about 629-630 for A, B, C, DRB1 and DQB1, 522 for DQA1, some 570 for DPA1, and some 440 for DPB1. Several DR-DQ haplotypes were treated as single units for association and clustering because of strong linkage in the cohort. Across approximately 420 genotyped donors of the cohort, an average of roughly 250,000 unique TCR beta nucleotide sequences per donor were sequenced, and roughly 18% of those sequences were non-productive.

Overall study results and their limits: Most TCR sequences were observed very rarely across donors, whereas some public TCRs were present in many individuals. In a later analysis, most CMV-associated TCR beta chains were found to appear HLA-restricted, with HLA associations seemingly driven largely by CMV exposure. A further reported finding was that TCR beta sequences accurately predicted the HLA-A and HLA-B alleles for most subjects in the first cohort. In a later analysis, HLA-associated TCR beta chains showed more clonal expansion and lower generation probabilities than non-associated chains that were equally common. Broadly in line with IMGT annotations, most TCR beta V segments showed up in productive rearrangements about 87% or about 30% of the time in an earlier analysis of around 550 of the donors. Because counts were too low, seventeen rarely observed V segments, including chromosome 9 orphons, were left out of the earlier analysis of about 500 of the donors. In both the original and validation cohorts, the classifier was reported to diagnose cytomegalovirus status with high specificity and sensitivity. In a later analysis, several top co-occurrence clusters were reported to appear linked to parvovirus B19, influenza, CMV and Epstein-Barr virus. An association between a missense DCLRE1C variant and V-gene and J-gene trimming of TCR beta chains was found in a later genetic analysis and replicated in an independent cohort. Assigning TCR associations to individual alleles was difficult when HLA alleles, especially DR and DQ, strongly co-occurred. Correlated functional status among segregating V segments might reflect linkage disequilibrium, but an unknown experimental factor could not be ruled out. According to a later genetic analysis, donors in an Asian-associated ancestry cluster had fewer N-insertions in productive TCRs than the roughly 700-donor mean. Because the 87-base-pair reads could not distinguish some IMGT-functional V segments, including TRBV6-2 and TRBV6-3, those segments were excluded. In this cohort, only TCR beta chains were sequenced, and detectable features were limited by the absence of alpha or paired-chain data. The authors suggested that the approach could potentially be generalized to other disease states and immunological phenotypes. A few of the identified cytomegalovirus-associated TCR beta chains were confirmed in vitro to be specific for cytomegalovirus antigens. The study listed approximately 150 TCR beta chains as associated with cytomegalovirus. CMV serostatus was the only immune exposure information available for the cohort. A later analysis associated some 17,000 TCR beta sequences with specific HLA alleles at a false discovery rate of 0.05. In a later analysis, the rate of TCR association differed among HLA loci, with DRB1 alleles having the most associated TCRs and HLA-C alleles having the fewest. The presence/absence analyses assumed that sequencing depth was roughly uniform across donors, and that assumption may not be true. A cluster of highly shared sequence variants was judged likely to be a technical artifact of the sequencing pipeline. HLA typing was unavailable for some donors at each locus, so association tests used only the typed subset.

For CDR1 and CDR2, the germline V gene lists ENHRY and SYGVKD. The CDR3 measures 13 amino acids from cysteine to phenylalanine. Only the CDR3 part of the read is kept: 39 bases, read in frame from the first base. V and J lose 4 bases and 1 base, and a span of 7 bases separates them. The cohort comprised fewer than 700 healthy bone marrow donors. Cohort members were all nominally healthy when sampled, although unrecorded immune exposures were likely present. The donor was CMV seropositive and belonged to the group of 250 to 300 seropositive cohort members. A peripheral blood sample was provided by each donor, and peripheral blood mononuclear cells were used for TCR beta sequencing. The Qiagen DNeasy Blood Extraction Kit was used to extract genomic DNA from the blood cell samples. The receptor library was made with the immunoSEQ multiplex PCR assay. The multiplex PCR relied on a mix of 60 forward primers for TCR Vbeta segments and 13 reverse primers for TCR Jbeta segments. The CDR3 region of rearranged TCR beta genes was amplified from genomic DNA with a multiplex PCR assay. The Illumina HiSeq System was used to sequence the amplified TCR beta libraries as 87-base-pair reads. The study's processing was this. In a later analysis, tens of millions of unique TCR beta chains were counted across the roughly 670 repertoires, and approximately 9.9 million of these chains were shared by at least two donors. Raw reads were error-corrected and collapsed into unique sequences with a nearest-neighbor algorithm that merged closely related sequences to remove PCR and sequencing errors. V, D and J gene segments were assigned by aligning CDR3 sequences to IMGT reference sequences. For a sequence to be retained, a match of at least six nucleotides to both a V gene segment and a J gene segment was required. A rearrangement was called productive if the CDR3 had no stop codons and remained in frame with V and J, and every other rearrangement was called non-productive. Following IMGT convention, CDR3 was defined as the stretch from the second conserved V-encoded cysteine up to the conserved J-encoded phenylalanine. In an earlier analysis of more than 550 of the donors, sequences lacking an unambiguous match to a single V gene segment were excluded. An earlier analysis of 587 of the donors called V segments functional above 56.7% productive rearrangements and segregating when the between-donor standard deviation exceeded 5%. A statistical classification framework was built to diagnose cytomegalovirus status from the catalog of TCR beta chain sequences. In a later analysis, V and J genes were assigned by comparing TCR nucleotide sequences against IMGT/GENE-DB human TR gene sequences. A later analysis assigned CDR3 sequences and most-parsimonious VDJ recombination scenarios with the TCRdist pipeline. In a later analysis, every TCR beta chain was defined by the combination of its CDR3 amino acid sequence and its V-gene family, and reads without a unique V-gene family were dropped. A later analysis removed several hundred highly shared, low-generation-probability nucleotide sequences to deal with suspected cross-contamination and a sequencing artifact. In a later analysis, a clonal expansion index for each public chain was calculated from normalized within-repertoire ranks of inferred template counts. Generation probabilities in a later analysis came from a VDJ recombination model fitted to out-of-frame rearrangements, and those results were checked against IGoR. In a later analysis, TCR-TCR, TCR-HLA and TCR-CMV co-occurrence was scored with hypergeometric tests, and a repertoire-size bias correction was applied to TCR pairs. False discovery rates were estimated in a later analysis by permuting HLA or CMV assignments 20 times. A later analysis grouped co-occurring TCRs with DBSCAN, adding TCRdist sequence similarity when clustering within HLA-allele-positive subsets. Co-occurrence clustering excluded repertoires with fewer than 30,000 or more than 120,000 public chains, plus five with anomalous nucleotide sharing. TCRdb took this table from immuneACCESS and kept in-frame rearrangements with V and J called. Such tables lack part of the clones; where checked against another copy, unresolved V genes explain under half of the gap, and the rest is unexplained. V, J and clone size were drawn from that table, and D and trimming were deduced from the DNA. The sample table shows 70,000 to 95,000 clones, and roughly 80% are seen once. Of the sample, around 10% is held by the ten largest clones.

The receptor chain draws on TRBV10-3 and TRBJ1-1; no D segment can be confidently identified. The source material was PBMCs. This sequence originates from a man aged 25-45 years in good health and CMV-seropositive. The nucleotide sequence reads as follows: TGTGCCATCAGTGCGGCGGAGAACACTGAAGCTTTCTTT. It translates as CAISAAENTEAFF.